The 20 T cell receptor beta chains below all came from one sample that was sequenced in a study of cytomegalovirus exposure and HLA in healthy donors. PCR involved 60 Vbeta and 13 Jbeta primers. TCRdb's table, derived via immunoSEQ multiplex PCR, lists solely in-frame clones and lacks some. The sample contains some 120,000 clones, over 70% of which appear only once. Sequenced input: PBMCs. Receptors were obtained from a woman aged 18-29 years in good health and CMV-seronegative.

This clone was recorded only once. V is TRBV2 and J is TRBJ1-1; 12 bases match TRBD1. Germline loops: CDR1 SNHLY, CDR2 FYNNEI. The CDR3 is 17 amino acids. Trimming took 3 bases from V and 3 from J; bases not matched to a gene: 8. This CDR3 reads CASSDRDRGRWDTEAFF. In nucleotides, the CDR3 is TGTGCCAGCAGTGACCGGGACAGGGGGCGCTGGGACACTGAAGCTTTCTTT.

The V gene is TRBV28, the J gene TRBJ1-1; 8 nucleotides agree with TRBD1. The trim removed 6 bases at V and 0 bases at J, leaving 3 bases unmatched. CDR3 length equals 14 residues. Germline CDR1 is MDHEN and CDR2 is SYDVKM. In nucleotides, the CDR3 is TGTGCCAGCAGGGTACAGGGGGTGAACACTGAAGCTTTCTTT. Its protein product is CASRVQGVNTEAFF.

The rearrangement links TRBV19 to TRBJ2-5, with D possibly TRBD1 on 5 matching bases. This CDR3 contains 14 residues. Germline V gene data show CDR1 as LNHDA and CDR2 as SQIVND (reference sequence). V was pared by 3 bases and J by 2 bases, with 10 bases between. DNA of the CDR3: TGTGCCAGTAGTATTTGGGGCGCTCAAGAGACCCAGTACTTC. Translated: CASSIWGAQETQYF. Looking up the rest from reference TRBV19 and TRBJ2-5 gives the full variable domain: DGGITQSPKYLFRKEGQNVTLSCEQNLNHDAMYWYRQDPGQGLRLIYYSQIVNDFQKGDIAEGYSVSREKKESFPLTVTSAQKNPTAFYLCASSIWGAQETQYFGPGTRLLVL.

V usage is TRBV5-1 and J usage is TRBJ1-6; the D is unclear. The CDR3 sequence is 15 residues long. Germline CDR1 reads SGHRS; CDR2 reads YFSETQ. V was pared by 0 bases and J by 6 bases, with 10 bases between. The CDR3 nucleotides are TGCGCCAGCAGCTTGGCCGGGGAAGCTAATTCACCCCTCCACTTT. Translated: CASSLAGEANSPLHF.

The chain combines TRBV29-1 with TRBJ1-5, with 8 bases identical to TRBD1. The germline CDR1 and CDR2 sequences are SQVTM and ANQGSEA. After removal of 4 bases from V and 4 bases from J, the junction contained 6 bases not matched to a gene. The CDR3 spans 14 residues. CDR3: CSVGGQESNQPQHF. The CDR3, as DNA: TGCAGCGTTGGGGGACAGGAGAGTAATCAGCCCCAGCATTTT.

DNA for the CDR3: TGTGCCAGCAGTGAACAGAGAGGGATCTATGGCTACACCTTC. It specifies CASSEQRGIYGYTF. The chain has TRBV25-1 and TRBJ1-2, with D unclear. From germline, CDR1 is MGHDK and CDR2 SYGVNS. Trimming cost V 2 bases and J 4 bases, with 11 bases left between them. This CDR3 is 14 amino acids long.

The J gene is TRBJ2-1, the V gene TRBV12-5, with 7 bases lining up with TRBD1. Trimming took 6 bases from V and 4 from J; bases not matched to a gene: 3. This CDR3 has 13 residues. CDR1 is LGHNT and CDR2 is FRNRAP in the germline V gene. The CDR3 DNA reads as TGTGCTAGTGGCCTGGACAGGTACAATGAGCAGTTCTTC. Translated, it gives CASGLDRYNEQFF.

The genes are TRBV29-1 and TRBJ2-2; possibly TRBD2 for D (7 bases). Germline V lookup: CDR1 SQVTM, CDR2 ANQGSEA. V was pared by 7 bases and J by 0 bases, with 12 bases between. The CDR3 sequence is 14 residues long. The CDR3 sequence: CSAFGGPNTGELFF. CDR3 DNA sequence: TGCAGCGCTTTCGGGGGGCCGAACACCGGGGAGCTGTTTTTT.

The J gene is TRBJ2-3, the V gene TRBV27; no definite D call. Germline V gives CDR1 MNHEY, CDR2 SMNVEV (reference sequence). There are 12 residues in the CDR3. The V end lost 7 bases, the J end lost 0 bases, and 5 bases lay between the germline ends. The CDR3 DNA reads TGTGCCAGCACCTCTAGCACAGATACGCAGTATTTT. It codes for CASTSSTDTQYF.

The rearrangement links TRBV5-1 to TRBJ1-2; 8 bases are shared with TRBD1. Germline values: CDR1 SGHRS, CDR2 YFSETQ. The CDR3 runs to 14 residues. J gave up 6 bases and V 1 base, and 5 bases lay outside the gene matches. The CDR3 sequence is CASSLSGGQDGYTF. For the CDR3, the DNA is TGCGCCAGCAGCTTGTCGGGGGGACAGGATGGCTACACCTTC.

The chain couples TRBV19 to TRBJ2-6; 7 bases line up with TRBD1. Germline V lookup: CDR1 LNHDA, CDR2 SQIVND (reference sequence). The V and J ends lost 7 bases and 4 bases, in that order; junction bases with no gene match: 10. This CDR3 region has 16 residues. DNA of the CDR3: TGTGCCAGTACCAAGGCCGGACAGGCAGGGGCCAACGTCCTGACTTTC. This sequence encodes CASTKAGQAGANVLTF.

This chain joins TRBV14 and TRBJ1-1; D is ambiguous. This CDR3 spans 13 amino acids. From germline, CDR1 is SGHDN and CDR2 FVKESK. Trimming shortened V by 4 bases and J by 1 base, and 7 bases separated the two germline ends. The CDR3, as DNA: TGTGCCAGCAGCCGCGATCCGAACACTGAAGCTTTCTTT. Its protein is CASSRDPNTEAFF.

This chain links TRBV2 with TRBJ1-1; TRBD1 might be the D (5 bases). This CDR3 comprises 14 residues. Trimming took off 11 bases at V and 4 bases at J, with 20 bases between the two ends. CDR1 and CDR2 from the germline V gene are SNHLY and FYNNEI. CDR3 nucleotides: TGTGCCGGGGCCCAAGACTCGGCAGGCACTGAAGCTTTCTTT. Protein: CAGAQDSAGTEAFF.

In regard to this clone: The junction departs from germline at one end; a sequencing error may be responsible. The V and J genes are TRBV19 and TRBJ1-5; 9 bases line up with TRBD1. The CDR3 loop spans 15 amino acids. Germline assignment: CDR1 LNHDA and CDR2 SQIVND (reference sequence). The CDR3, as DNA: TGTGCCAGTAGTGAGGGACAGGGAGTGGGTCAGCCCCTGCATTTT. It yields the protein CASSEGQGVGQPLHF.

J is TRBJ2-1 and V is TRBV30; D gene ambiguous. The CDR3 loop spans 16 amino acids. Germline V lookup: CDR1 GTSNPN, CDR2 SVGIG (reference sequence). Trimming stripped 2 bases from V and 2 bases from J, with 16 bases between. This CDR3 is CAWSPSGRSTYNEQFF. CDR3 nucleotide sequence: TGTGCCTGGAGTCCCTCAGGCAGGTCAACCTACAATGAGCAGTTCTTC.

The chain links TRBV28 to TRBJ1-5; no definite D call. This CDR3 is built from 14 residues. Germline CDR1 reads MDHEN; CDR2 reads SYDVKM. V shed 6 bases and J shed 1 base, with 10 bases lying between them. In DNA form, the CDR3 reads TGTGCCAGCAGCCCCCCGGGGAGCAATCAGCCCCAGCATTTT. Its translation: CASSPPGSNQPQHF.

This chain joins TRBV15 and TRBJ1-5; tentative D call: TRBD1 (6 bases). The CDR3 totals 16 residues. CDR1 and CDR2 from the germline V gene are LNHNV and YYDKDF (reference sequence). The germline V and J ends were trimmed by 2 bases and 2 bases, with 13 bases remaining between them. The CDR3 here is CATSRTNRVGNQPQHF. In nucleotides, the CDR3 is TGTGCCACCAGCAGAACGAACAGGGTTGGCAATCAGCCCCAGCATTTT. Full variable domain (outside the CDR3, taken from reference TRBV15 and TRBJ1-5): DAMVIQNPRYQVTQFGKPVTLSCSQTLNHNVMYWYQQKSSQAPKLLFHYYDKDFNNEADTPDNFQSRRPNTSFCFLDIRSPGLGDTAMYLCATSRTNRVGNQPQHFGDGTRLSIL.

The rearrangement links TRBV11-2 to TRBJ1-1; D is unclear. The CDR3 has 11 residues. V lost 5 bases to trimming and J lost 6 bases, with 7 bases between them. The V gene's germline CDR1 is SGHAT and CDR2 FQNNGV. The CDR3: CASSSISEAFF. The CDR3 region has the DNA TGTGCCAGCAGCAGCATTTCTGAAGCTTTCTTT. Filled out from reference TRBV11-2 and TRBJ1-1, the complete variable domain reads EAGVAQSPRYKIIEKRQSVAFWCNPISGHATLYWYQQILGQGPKLLIQFQNNGVVDDSQLPKDRFSAERLKGVDSTLKIQPAKLEDSAVYLCASSSISEAFFGQGTRLTVV.

The CDR3 region is CASSRDGTGVSPLHF. The CDR3 region has the DNA TGTGCCAGCAGTCGAGACGGGACAGGGGTCTCACCCCTCCACTTT. The gene calls are TRBV6-6 and TRBJ1-6; 10 positions match TRBD1. V dropped 5 bases and J dropped 10; count of bases not matched to a gene: 8. CDR3 length: 15 residues. CDR1 is MNHNY and CDR2 is SVGAGI in the germline V gene (reference sequence).

The rearrangement joins TRBV7-2 to TRBJ2-6; 7 nucleotides agree with TRBD2. J was trimmed by 2 bases and V by 6 bases; bases with no gene match: 7. Germline CDR1 and CDR2: SGHTA and FQGNSA. The CDR3 contains 16 residues. CDR3 sequence: CASRVGGFTGANVLTF. CDR3 in DNA: TGTGCCAGCAGGGTCGGGGGGTTTACTGGGGCCAACGTCCTGACTTTC.